The 9 T cell receptor beta chains reported below all come from one sample, sequenced in a study of blood T cells in healthy people across ages. With a J-beta primer mix and a sample-barcoded 5' primer, a second PCR ran roughly 7 to 11 cycles. TCRdb redid the calling of the 5' RACE reads with MiXCR, one entry per CDR3 protein. The profile shows 550,000 to 750,000 distinct CDR3 sequences, 20% to 25% of them singletons. Input material: blood. These receptors came from a man aged 70 or older in good health.

This chain uses TRBV20-1 with TRBJ2-5; 7 bases agree with TRBD2. Judging by the DNA end, TRBJ2-7 fits better; the J call may be wrong. CDR1 DFQATT and CDR2 SNEGSKA come from the germline V gene (reference sequence). The CDR3 contains 14 residues. The CDR3 DNA reads as TGCAGTGCTTTGGCGGTGGCGGGAGACTACGAGCAGTACTTC. This translates into CSALAVAGDYEQYF.

This chain joins TRBV29-1 and TRBJ2-1; no clear D. The germline V gene has CDR1 SQVTM and CDR2 ANQGSEA. Trimming removed 4 bases at V and 7 bases at J, with 11 bases between. This CDR3 has 12 amino acids. CDR3 region: CSVGLGTNEQFF. The CDR3 DNA reads TGCAGCGTTGGCCTAGGAACAAATGAGCAGTTCTTC.

The chain uses TRBV10-3 and TRBJ2-7; D uncertain. This CDR3 has 13 residues. Germline loops: CDR1 ENHRY, CDR2 SYGVKD. The V end lost 2 bases, the J end lost 5 bases, and 10 bases lay between the germline ends. For the CDR3, the DNA is TGTGCCATCAGTGAGCCCGGGCGGAACGAGCAGTACTTC. Protein product: CAISEPGRNEQYF.

This clonotype was counted only a few times. The chain carries TRBV20-1 and TRBJ2-3; the D gene is possibly TRBD2 (6 bases). CDR3 length: 13 residues. Deletions cut 5 bases from V and 4 bases from J, with 13 bases between. Per germline, CDR1 DFQATT and CDR2 SNEGSKA (reference sequence). The CDR3: CSALRWDSDTQYF. The CDR3, as DNA: TGCAGTGCTCTCAGGTGGGACTCAGATACGCAGTATTTT.

The chain combines TRBV7-9 with TRBJ1-6; tentatively, D is TRBD1 (6 bases). The V end lost 2 bases, the J end lost 7 bases, and 12 bases lay between the germline ends. Germline V lookup: CDR1 SEHNR, CDR2 FQNEAQ (reference sequence). CDR3 length equals 15 residues. The CDR3 loop is CASSLLTGPNSPLHF. The CDR3 DNA reads TGTGCCAGCAGCTTATTAACAGGGCCCAATTCACCCCTCCACTTT.

This clonotype was counted between two and nine times. The chain links TRBV12-3 or TRBV12-4 to TRBJ2-7; TRBD2 might be the D (5 bases). V was pared by 6 bases and J by 7 bases, with 13 bases between. The CDR3 runs to 12 residues. CDR3 region: CASSPTRLEQYF. CDR3 nucleotides: TGTGCCAGCAGCCCAACTAGATTAGAGCAGTACTTC.

This clonotype was recorded a few times. The chain links TRBV27 to TRBJ2-6; no clear D gene. Trimming pared 6 bases from V and 0 bases from J, leaving 9 bases between. CDR1 MNHEY and CDR2 SMNVEV come from the germline V gene (reference sequence). This CDR3 is built from 15 residues. The CDR3 DNA is TGTGCCAGCAGCGGGCTGGGCTCTGGGGCCAACGTCCTGACTTTC. Translated, it gives CASSGLGSGANVLTF.

The chain is built from TRBV12-3 or TRBV12-4 and TRBJ2-7, with TRBD2 identical over 11 bases. After removal of 3 bases from V and 7 bases from J, the junction contained 17 bases not matched to a gene. This CDR3 contains 18 residues. CDR3: CASSFVASGRSDWGEQYF. Here the CDR3 DNA reads TGTGCCAGCAGTTTTGTGGCTAGCGGGAGGTCCGATTGGGGTGAGCAGTACTTC.

This clonotype was recorded a few times. V is TRBV28 and J is TRBJ1-4; D is perhaps TRBD1 (5 bases). The V gene's germline CDR1 is MDHEN and CDR2 SYDVKM. The V end was cut by 8 bases, the J end by 0 bases, with 10 bases between. The CDR3 extends over 14 amino acids. The CDR3 here is CASGSRATNEKLFF. DNA for the CDR3: TGTGCCAGCGGCTCCAGGGCAACTAATGAAAAACTGTTTTTT.